A single sample gave rise to the 8 T cell receptor beta chains below, sequenced in a study of beta chain features in type 1 diabetes. The study's findings and limits: Shorter TCRB CDR3s, moderately but significantly so, marked every one of the four CD4+ subsets in Type 1 diabetes patients.

What these receptors recognize is not known. Isolated RNA was reverse transcribed in full, so expressed TCRB transcripts were sequenced. This table comes from immunoSEQ multiplex PCR, and its TCRdb copy is limited to in-frame clones, with some not included. The sample lists a few hundred thousand clones, about 14% occurring once. The source material was naive CD4+ T cells from blood. These receptors originate from a woman aged 18-29 years with type 1 diabetes.

This rearrangement joins TRBV7-2 to TRBJ2-7; tentative D call: TRBD2 (5 bases). CDR1 is SGHTA, CDR2 FQGNSA, per germline. The length of the CDR3 is 14 residues. Trimming cost V 5 bases and J 3 bases, with 14 bases left between them. The CDR3 sequence: CASSPGVTSYEQYF. As DNA, the CDR3 is TGTGCCAGCAGCCCTGGGGTTACTAGCTACGAGCAGTACTTC.

CDR3 in DNA: TGCAGCGCAGTACATCAATCCAGGGAAGCTTTCTTT. Protein: CSAVHQSREAFF. V gene TRBV29-1 combines with J gene TRBJ1-1; no clear D. This CDR3 is 12 amino acids long. V dropped 7 bases and J dropped 8 bases, with 17 bases sitting between them. Germline V gene lookup returns CDR1 SQVTM and CDR2 ANQGSEA.

The chain carries TRBV7-8 and TRBJ1-2; 8 nucleotides line up with TRBD1. Trimming at V came to 5 bases and at J to 3 bases, leaving 5 bases not matched to a gene. The CDR3 consists of 14 residues. Germline CDR1 reads SGHVS; CDR2 reads FQNEAQ. The DNA for the CDR3 is TGTGCCAGCAGCCCAACGACAGGGGACTATGGCTACACCTTC. The encoded protein is CASSPTTGDYGYTF.

The V and J genes are TRBV7-9 and TRBJ1-5; a weak D match, TRBD1 (6 bases). This CDR3 has 14 amino acids. Trimming removed 5 bases from V and 5 bases from J, with 13 bases in between. Per germline, CDR1 SEHNR and CDR2 FQNEAQ (reference sequence). CDR3 loop: CASSQGWGYQPQHF. The CDR3 DNA reads as TGTGCCAGCAGCCAGGGGTGGGGATATCAGCCCCAGCATTTT.

This clone turned up a few times. V and J are TRBV7-9 and TRBJ2-3; TRBD1 might be the D (5 bases). There are 15 residues in the CDR3. The V and J ends lost 4 bases and 0 bases respectively, with 11 bases between them. CDR1 is SEHNR and CDR2 is FQNEAQ in the germline V gene (reference sequence). DNA of the CDR3: TGTGCCAGCAGCTCCACAGGTGTTAGCACAGATACGCAGTATTTT. It translates to CASSSTGVSTDTQYF.

The chain is built from TRBV5-1 and TRBJ2-7; D gene ambiguous. This CDR3 region has 14 residues. V was clipped by 0 bases and J by 3 bases, with 10 bases between them. From germline, CDR1 is SGHRS and CDR2 YFSETQ. The CDR3 region is CASSLGLSNYEQYF. Written as DNA, the CDR3 is TGCGCCAGCAGCTTGGGACTCTCCAACTACGAGCAGTACTTC. The whole variable domain, filled in from reference TRBV5-1 and TRBJ2-7, reads KAGVTQTPRYLIKTRGQQVTLSCSPISGHRSVSWYQQTPGQGLQFLFEYFSETQRNKGNFPGRFSGRQFSNSRSEMNVSTLELGDSALYLCASSLGLSNYEQYFGPGTRLTVT.

A few counts support this clone. This chain links TRBV30 with TRBJ1-1; D remains ambiguous. The CDR3 sequence is 14 residues long. Germline lookup yields CDR1 GTSNPN and CDR2 SVGIG (reference sequence). V was trimmed by 0 bases and J by 7 bases, leaving 15 bases between them. The CDR3 nucleotides read TGTGCCTGGAGTGTACTAGGGTTTATAGGTGAAGCTTTCTTT. The encoded protein is CAWSVLGFIGEAFF.

This rearrangement joins TRBV28 to TRBJ1-2; D might be TRBD1 (6 bases). The CDR3 contains 12 residues. CDR1 and CDR2 (germline): MDHEN, SYDVKM. V lost 7 bases and J lost 4, with 10 bases in between. CDR3 DNA: TGTGCCAGCACAGGGGCTATCTATGGCTACACCTTC. Protein: CASTGAIYGYTF.